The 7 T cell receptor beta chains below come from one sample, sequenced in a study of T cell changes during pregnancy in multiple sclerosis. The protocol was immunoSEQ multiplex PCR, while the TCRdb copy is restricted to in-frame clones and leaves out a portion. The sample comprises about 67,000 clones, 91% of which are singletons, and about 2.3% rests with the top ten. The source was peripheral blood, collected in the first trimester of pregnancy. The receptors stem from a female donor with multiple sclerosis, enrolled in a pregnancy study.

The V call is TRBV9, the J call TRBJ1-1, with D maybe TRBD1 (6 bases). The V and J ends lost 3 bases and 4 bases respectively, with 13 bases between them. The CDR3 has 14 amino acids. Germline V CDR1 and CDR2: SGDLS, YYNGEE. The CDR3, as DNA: TGTGCCAGCAGCGAGGCCACAGGGCCCACTGAAGCTTTCTTT. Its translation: CASSEATGPTEAFF.

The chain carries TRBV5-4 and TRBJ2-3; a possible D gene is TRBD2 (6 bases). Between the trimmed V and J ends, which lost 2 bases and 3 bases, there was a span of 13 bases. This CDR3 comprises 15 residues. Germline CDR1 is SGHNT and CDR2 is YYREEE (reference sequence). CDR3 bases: TGTGCCAGCAGCTTCGCCGGGAGTCGTACAGATACGCAGTATTTT. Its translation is CASSFAGSRTDTQYF.

CDR3 sequence (DNA): TGTGCCAGCAGTTACACAGAGACCTACGAGCAGTACTTC. This codes for CASSYTETYEQYF. The V and J genes are TRBV6-5 and TRBJ2-7; D ambiguous. The length of the CDR3 is 13 residues. CDR1 is MNHEY and CDR2 is SVGAGI in the germline V gene. The V and J ends lost 2 bases and 2 bases respectively, with 7 bases between them.

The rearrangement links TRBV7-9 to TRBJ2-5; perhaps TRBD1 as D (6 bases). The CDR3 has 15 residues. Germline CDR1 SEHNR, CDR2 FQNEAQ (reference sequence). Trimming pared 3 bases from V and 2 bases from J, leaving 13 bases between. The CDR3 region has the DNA TGTGCCAGCAGCTTTACTGGGGGCAGACAAGAGACCCAGTACTTC. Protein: CASSFTGGRQETQYF.

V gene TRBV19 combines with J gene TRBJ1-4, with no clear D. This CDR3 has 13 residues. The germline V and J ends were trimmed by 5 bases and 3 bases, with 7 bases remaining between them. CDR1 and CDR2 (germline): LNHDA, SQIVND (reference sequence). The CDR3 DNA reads TGTGCCAGTAGTCCTCAGGCTAATGAAAAACTGTTTTTT. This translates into CASSPQANEKLFF. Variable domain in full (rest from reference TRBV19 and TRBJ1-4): DGGITQSPKYLFRKEGQNVTLSCEQNLNHDAMYWYRQDPGQGLRLIYYSQIVNDFQKGDIAEGYSVSREKKESFPLTVTSAQKNPTAFYLCASSPQANEKLFFGSGTQLSVL.

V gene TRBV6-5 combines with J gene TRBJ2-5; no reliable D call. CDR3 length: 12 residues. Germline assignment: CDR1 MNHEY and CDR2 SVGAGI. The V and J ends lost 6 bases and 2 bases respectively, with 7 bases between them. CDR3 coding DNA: TGTGCCAGCAGGCACCTACAAGAGACCCAGTACTTC. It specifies CASRHLQETQYF.

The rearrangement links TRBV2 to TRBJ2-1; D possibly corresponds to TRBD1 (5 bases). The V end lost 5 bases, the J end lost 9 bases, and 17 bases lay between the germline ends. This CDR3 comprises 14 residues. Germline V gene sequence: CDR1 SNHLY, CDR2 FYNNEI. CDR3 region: CASSPGRGRGEQFF. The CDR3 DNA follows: TGTGCCAGCAGTCCCGGAAGGGGAAGAGGTGAGCAGTTCTTC.